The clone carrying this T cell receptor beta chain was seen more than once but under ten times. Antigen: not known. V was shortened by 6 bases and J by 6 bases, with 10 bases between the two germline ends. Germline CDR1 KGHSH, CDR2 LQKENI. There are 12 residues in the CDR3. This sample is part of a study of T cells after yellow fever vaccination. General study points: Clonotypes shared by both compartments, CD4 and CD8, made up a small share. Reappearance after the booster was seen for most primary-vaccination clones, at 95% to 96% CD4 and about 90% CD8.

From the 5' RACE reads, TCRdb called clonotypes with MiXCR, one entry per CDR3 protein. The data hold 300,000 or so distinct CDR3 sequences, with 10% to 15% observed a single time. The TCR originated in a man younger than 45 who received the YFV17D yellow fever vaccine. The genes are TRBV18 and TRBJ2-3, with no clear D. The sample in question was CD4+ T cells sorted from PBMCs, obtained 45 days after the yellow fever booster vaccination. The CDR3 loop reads CASSPRKDTQYF. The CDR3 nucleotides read TGTGCCAGCTCCCCCCGGAAGGATACGCAGTATTTT.